This TCR beta chain derives from a study of blood T cell repertoires in COVID-19. Trimming cost V 3 bases and J 6 bases, with 14 bases left between them. This CDR3 region has 13 residues. Germline V gene lookup returns CDR1 DFQATT and CDR2 SNEGSKA (reference sequence). How the authors handled the data: Reference gene primers were amplified, and this amplification served to estimate nucleated cell counts. The protocol was immunoSEQ multiplex PCR, while the TCRdb copy is restricted to in-frame clones and leaves out a portion. V and J calls and clone size are copied from that table; D and trimming were computed from the DNA. The data show tens of thousands of clones, around 89% seen once.

V gene TRBV20-1 combines with J gene TRBJ2-5, with D maybe TRBD1 (6 bases). The specimen sequenced was PBMCs or T cells enriched from blood (not recorded which). This TCR derives from a woman aged 40 to 50 who had recovered from COVID-19. CDR3 coding DNA: TGCAGTGCTAGTGTAGGGGGTTTACAGACCCAGTACTTC. Its translation is CSASVGGLQTQYF.